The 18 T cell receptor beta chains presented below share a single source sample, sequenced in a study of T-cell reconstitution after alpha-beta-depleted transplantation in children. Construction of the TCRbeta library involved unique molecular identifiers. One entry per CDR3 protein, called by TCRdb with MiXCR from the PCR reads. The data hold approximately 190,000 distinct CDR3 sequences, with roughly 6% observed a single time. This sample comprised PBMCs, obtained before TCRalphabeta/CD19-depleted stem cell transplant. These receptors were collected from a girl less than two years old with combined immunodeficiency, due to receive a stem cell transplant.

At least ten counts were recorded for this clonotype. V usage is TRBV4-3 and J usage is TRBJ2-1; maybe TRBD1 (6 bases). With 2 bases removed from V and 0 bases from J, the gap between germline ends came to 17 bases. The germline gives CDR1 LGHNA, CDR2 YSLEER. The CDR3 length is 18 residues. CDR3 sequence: CASSQYFRGPLSYNEQFF. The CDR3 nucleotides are TGCGCCAGCAGCCAATACTTCAGGGGACCCCTCTCCTACAATGAGCAGTTCTTC.

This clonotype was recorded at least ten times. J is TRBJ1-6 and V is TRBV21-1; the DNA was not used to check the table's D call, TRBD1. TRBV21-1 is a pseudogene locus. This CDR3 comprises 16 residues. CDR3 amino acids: CASSRDRGKGNSPLHF. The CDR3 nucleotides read TGTGCCAGCAGCCGGGACAGGGGGAAGGGAAATTCACCCCTCCACTTT.

The CDR3 loop reads CASSLYGQALSQPQHF. The CDR3 DNA follows: TGTGCCAGCAGTTTATACGGGCAGGCCCTTAGTCAGCCCCAGCATTTT. V usage is TRBV28 and J usage is TRBJ1-5; no firm D call. V dropped 1 base and J dropped 6 bases, with 16 bases sitting between them. CDR3 length: 16 residues. Germline CDR1 MDHEN, CDR2 SYDVKM.

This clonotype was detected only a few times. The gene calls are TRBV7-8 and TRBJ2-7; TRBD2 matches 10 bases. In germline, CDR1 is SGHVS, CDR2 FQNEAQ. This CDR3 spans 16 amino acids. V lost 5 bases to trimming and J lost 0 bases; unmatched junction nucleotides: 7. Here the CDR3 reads CASSQGLASLSYEQYF. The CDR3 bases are TGTGCCAGCAGCCAGGGACTAGCGTCCCTCTCCTACGAGCAGTACTTC.

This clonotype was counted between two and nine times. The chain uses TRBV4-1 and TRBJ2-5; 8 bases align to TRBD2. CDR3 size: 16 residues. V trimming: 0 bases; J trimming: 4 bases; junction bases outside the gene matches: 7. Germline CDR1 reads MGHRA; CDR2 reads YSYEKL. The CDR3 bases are TGCGCCAGCAGCCAAGATCTTCGGGGGGGGATAGAGACCCAGTACTTC. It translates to CASSQDLRGGIETQYF.

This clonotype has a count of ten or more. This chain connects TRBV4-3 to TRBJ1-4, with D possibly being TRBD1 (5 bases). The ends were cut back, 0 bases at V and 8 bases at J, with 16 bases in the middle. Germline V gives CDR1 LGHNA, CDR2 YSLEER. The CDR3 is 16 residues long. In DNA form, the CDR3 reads TGCGCCAGCAGCCAAGATCCGACCGGGGGGAACGAAAAACTGTTTTTT. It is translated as CASSQDPTGGNEKLFF.

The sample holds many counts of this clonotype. CDR3 sequence (DNA): TGTGCCAGCAGCCCCGGGACTAGCGGGAACGAGCAGTACTTC. Protein: CASSPGTSGNEQYF. This chain links TRBV27 with TRBJ2-7, with 13 bases matching TRBD2. The CDR3 is made up of 14 amino acids. Germline V gene data show CDR1 as MNHEY and CDR2 as SMNVEV (reference sequence). V gave up 6 bases and J gave up 5 bases; unmatched junction bases: 4.

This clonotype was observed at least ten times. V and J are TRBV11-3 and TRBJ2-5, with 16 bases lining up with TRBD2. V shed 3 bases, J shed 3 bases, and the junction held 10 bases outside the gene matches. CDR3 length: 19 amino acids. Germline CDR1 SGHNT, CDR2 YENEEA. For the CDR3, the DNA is TGTGCCAGCAGCTTCGTGGGGACTAGCGGGGGGGCTAGGGAAGAGACCCAGTACTTC. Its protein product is CASSFVGTSGGAREETQYF.

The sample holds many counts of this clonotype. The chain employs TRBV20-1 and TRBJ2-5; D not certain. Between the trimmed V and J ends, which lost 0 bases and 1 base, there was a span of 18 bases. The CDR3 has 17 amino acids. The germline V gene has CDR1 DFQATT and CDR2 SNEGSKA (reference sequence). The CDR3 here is CSARDGMTLWPQETQYF. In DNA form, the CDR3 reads TGCAGTGCTAGAGATGGCATGACCTTGTGGCCCCAAGAGACCCAGTACTTC.

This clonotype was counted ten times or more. CDR3 sequence (DNA): TGTGCCAGCAAACTGACAGGGCTTGCCGGGGAGCTGTTTTTT. Encoded protein: CASKLTGLAGELFF. The chain uses TRBV2 and TRBJ2-2; TRBD1 agrees at 7 bases. The length of the CDR3 is 14 residues. Per germline, CDR1 SNHLY and CDR2 FYNNEI. Germline trimming cut 7 bases from V and 6 bases from J; bases unmatched to any gene: 8.

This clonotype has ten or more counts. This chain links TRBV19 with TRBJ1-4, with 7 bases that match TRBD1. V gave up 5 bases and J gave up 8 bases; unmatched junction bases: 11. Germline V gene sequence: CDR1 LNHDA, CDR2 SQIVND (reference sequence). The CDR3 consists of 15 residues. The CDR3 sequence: CASSDRDSAAEKLFF. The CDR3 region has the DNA TGTGCCAGTAGTGACCGGGACAGTGCGGCGGAAAAACTGTTTTTT.

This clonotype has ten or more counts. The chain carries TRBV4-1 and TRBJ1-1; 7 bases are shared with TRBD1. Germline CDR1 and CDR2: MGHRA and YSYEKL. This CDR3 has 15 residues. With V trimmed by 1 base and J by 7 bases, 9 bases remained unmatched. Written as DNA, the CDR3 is TGCGCCAGCAGCCAAGTCGCAGGGGGTGAATTTGAAGCTTTCTTT. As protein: CASSQVAGGEFEAFF.

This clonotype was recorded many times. CDR3: CASEDAGELFF. In nucleotides, the CDR3 is TGTGCCAGCGAGGACGCCGGGGAGCTGTTTTTT. The chain carries TRBV12-3 or TRBV12-4 and TRBJ2-2; D is unresolved. V was cut by 8 bases and J by 6 bases, with 7 bases left in between. This CDR3 comprises 11 residues.

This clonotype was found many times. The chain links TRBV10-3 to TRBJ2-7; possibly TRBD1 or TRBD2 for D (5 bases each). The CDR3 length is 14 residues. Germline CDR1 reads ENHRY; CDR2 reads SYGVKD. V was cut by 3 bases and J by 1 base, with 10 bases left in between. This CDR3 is CAISDPGTSYEQYF. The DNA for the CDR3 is TGTGCCATCAGTGACCCAGGGACGTCCTACGAGCAGTACTTC.

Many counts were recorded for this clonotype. The CDR3 is CASSLGTSGELFF. The CDR3 bases are TGTGCCAGCAGCTTAGGGACAAGCGGGGAGCTGTTTTTT. The chain couples TRBV7-6 to TRBJ2-2; D may be TRBD1 (5 bases). The CDR3 extends over 13 amino acids. The V gene's germline CDR1 is SGHVS and CDR2 FNYEAQ. V was shortened by 1 base and J by 7 bases, with 7 bases between the two germline ends.

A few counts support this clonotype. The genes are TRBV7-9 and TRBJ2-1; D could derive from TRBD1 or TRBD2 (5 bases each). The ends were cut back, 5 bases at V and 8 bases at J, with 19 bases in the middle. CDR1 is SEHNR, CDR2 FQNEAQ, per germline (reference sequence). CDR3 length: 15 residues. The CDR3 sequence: CASSRTSSGFDEQFF. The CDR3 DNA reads TGTGCCAGCAGCCGAACTAGTTCAGGGTTCGATGAGCAGTTCTTC.

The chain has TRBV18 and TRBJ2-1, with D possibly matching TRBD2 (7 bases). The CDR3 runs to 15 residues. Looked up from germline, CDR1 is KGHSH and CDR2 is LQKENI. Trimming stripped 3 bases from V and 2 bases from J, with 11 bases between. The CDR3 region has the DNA TGTGCCAGCTCACCTTCCGGGGGGCCCTACAATGAGCAGTTCTTC. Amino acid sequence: CASSPSGGPYNEQFF.

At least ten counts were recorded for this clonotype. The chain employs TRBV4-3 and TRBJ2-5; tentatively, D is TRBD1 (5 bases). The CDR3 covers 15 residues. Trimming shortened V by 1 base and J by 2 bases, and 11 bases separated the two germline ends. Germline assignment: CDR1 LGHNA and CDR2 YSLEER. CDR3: CASSQGSGRQETQYF. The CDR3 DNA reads TGCGCCAGCAGCCAAGGGTCAGGGCGGCAAGAGACCCAGTACTTC.